The 14 T cell receptor beta chains listed next were all sequenced from one sample in a study of blood T cell repertoires in COVID-19. Assay: immunoSEQ multiplex PCR; the TCRdb copy retains only in-frame clones and omits some. Among about 260,000 clones listed, about nine tenths were seen once. Material: peripheral blood. Receptor source: a middle-aged woman who had recovered from COVID-19.

The rearrangement links TRBV4-1 to TRBJ2-1; perhaps TRBD2 as D (7 bases). CDR1 is MGHRA and CDR2 is YSYEKL in the germline V gene. There are 16 residues in the CDR3. V was cut by 3 bases and J by 0 bases, with 12 bases left in between. The CDR3 sequence: CASSQRGGSSYNEQFF. Written as DNA, the CDR3 is TGCGCCAGCAGCCAGAGGGGGGGAAGCTCCTACAATGAGCAGTTCTTC.

Here the CDR3 DNA reads TGCGCCAGCAGCTTGACCTTGGCGGCAGGGCGCACAGATACGCAGTATTTT. Translation: CASSLTLAAGRTDTQYF. The V and J genes are TRBV5-1 and TRBJ2-3, with D possibly matching TRBD1 (5 bases). Deletions cut 1 base from V and 1 base from J, with 16 bases between. CDR3 length: 17 residues. CDR1 and CDR2 from the germline V gene are SGHRS and YFSETQ. The full variable domain, completed using reference TRBV5-1 and TRBJ2-3, is KAGVTQTPRYLIKTRGQQVTLSCSPISGHRSVSWYQQTPGQGLQFLFEYFSETQRNKGNFPGRFSGRQFSNSRSEMNVSTLELGDSALYLCASSLTLAAGRTDTQYFGPGTRLTVL.

The rearrangement joins TRBV6-5 to TRBJ2-7; weak D call: TRBD2 (6 bases). V was trimmed by 2 bases and J by 3 bases, leaving 11 bases between them. CDR3 length: 14 residues. Germline loops: CDR1 MNHEY, CDR2 SVGAGI. The CDR3 sequence is CASSYGGDLYEQYF. Here the CDR3 DNA reads TGTGCCAGCAGTTACGGCGGGGATCTCTACGAGCAGTACTTC.

This chain joins TRBV6-2 or TRBV6-3 and TRBJ1-1, with D possibly TRBD1 on 6 matching bases. The CDR3 runs 14 residues. Germline V gene data show CDR1 as MNHEY and CDR2 as SVGEGT. The V end was cut by 5 bases, the J end by 5 bases, with 15 bases between. This CDR3 is CASSRGGQETEAFF. In DNA, the CDR3 is TGTGCCAGCAGTCGCGGGGGGCAGGAAACTGAAGCTTTCTTT.

The V gene is TRBV20-1, the J gene TRBJ2-1; 9 bases fit TRBD2. Germline V gene data show CDR1 as DFQATT and CDR2 as SNEGSKA (reference sequence). Unmatched junction bases numbered 12, after V lost 3 bases and J lost 9 bases. CDR3 size: 15 residues. The CDR3 sequence: CSASNLAGGQGEQFF. The CDR3 nucleotides are TGCAGTGCTAGTAATTTGGCGGGGGGGCAGGGTGAGCAGTTCTTC.

The rearrangement joins TRBV4-3 to TRBJ2-1, with 8 nucleotides matching TRBD1. The V gene's germline CDR1 is LGHNA and CDR2 YSLEER. The CDR3 covers 15 residues. Unmatched junction bases numbered 4, after V lost 1 base and J lost 5 bases. The CDR3 spells CASSQVAGGHNEQFF. Here the CDR3 DNA reads TGCGCCAGCAGCCAAGTCGCAGGGGGCCACAATGAGCAGTTCTTC.

The CDR3 protein is CASSHFPEEDYGYTF. The CDR3, as DNA: TGCGCCAGCAGCCATTTTCCCGAGGAGGACTATGGCTACACCTTC. V and J are TRBV4-1 and TRBJ1-2, with D hard to call. Germline CDR1 MGHRA, CDR2 YSYEKL. The CDR3 contains 15 residues. The ends were cut back, 3 bases at V and 3 bases at J, with 14 bases in the middle.

This chain uses TRBV10-1 with TRBJ1-1; possible D gene TRBD1, 6 bases. The CDR3 is 15 residues long. Trimming shortened V by 0 bases and J by 1 base, and 9 bases separated the two germline ends. Germline CDR1 WNHNN, CDR2 SYGVQD (reference sequence). DNA for the CDR3: TGCGCCAGCAGTGAGTCGCTCAGGGGGAACACTGAAGCTTTCTTT. It is translated as CASSESLRGNTEAFF.

The chain uses TRBV11-2 and TRBJ1-6; D is undetermined. The CDR3 spans 17 residues. Germline CDR1 and CDR2: SGHAT and FQNNGV. V was shortened by 10 bases and J by 1 base, with 20 bases between the two germline ends. The CDR3 loop reads CATKYSPGGSYNSPLHF. The CDR3 nucleotides are TGTGCCACCAAATATTCTCCAGGAGGTTCCTATAATTCACCCCTCCACTTT.

The chain combines TRBV5-1 with TRBJ2-7, with 9 positions matching TRBD2. The CDR3 is made up of 17 amino acids. Germline V lookup: CDR1 SGHRS, CDR2 YFSETQ. The V segment lost 0 bases and the J segment 1 base; nucleotides outside the gene matches: 8. CDR3: CASSLALLAGLSYEQYF. The CDR3 DNA is TGCGCCAGCAGCTTGGCTCTCCTAGCGGGGCTATCCTACGAGCAGTACTTC. Filled out from reference TRBV5-1 and TRBJ2-7, the complete variable domain reads KAGVTQTPRYLIKTRGQQVTLSCSPISGHRSVSWYQQTPGQGLQFLFEYFSETQRNKGNFPGRFSGRQFSNSRSEMNVSTLELGDSALYLCASSLALLAGLSYEQYFGPGTRLTVT.

V and J are TRBV5-1 and TRBJ1-1; no clear D. The CDR3 runs 13 residues. Trimming cost V 7 bases and J 1 base, with 11 bases left between them. From germline, CDR1 is SGHRS and CDR2 YFSETQ. The CDR3 is CASAQQQNTEAFF. CDR3 nucleotides: TGCGCCAGCGCGCAACAGCAGAACACTGAAGCTTTCTTT.

This chain connects TRBV9 to TRBJ2-3, with 10 bases identical to TRBD1. This CDR3 has 15 amino acids. Germline V lookup: CDR1 SGDLS, CDR2 YYNGEE. Germline trimming cut 5 bases from V and 3 bases from J; bases unmatched to any gene: 6. In nucleotides, the CDR3 is TGTGCCAGCAGGTATCCGGGACAGGGGACAGATACGCAGTATTTT. Its translation is CASRYPGQGTDTQYF. The full variable domain, completed using reference TRBV9 and TRBJ2-3, is DSGVTQTPKHLITATGQRVTLRCSPRSGDLSVYWYQQSLDQGLQFLIQYYNGEERAKGNILERFSAQQFPDLHSELNLSSLELGDSALYFCASRYPGQGTDTQYFGPGTRLTVL.

This clone was counted a single time. The V and J genes are TRBV5-1 and TRBJ1-4; the D gene is possibly TRBD1 (5 bases). Germline loops: CDR1 SGHRS, CDR2 YFSETQ. Trimming cost V 2 bases and J 3 bases, with 5 bases left between them. This CDR3 is built from 13 residues. CDR3 bases: TGCGCCAGCAGCTTCAGGGCTAATGAAAAACTGTTTTTT. Translated, it gives CASSFRANEKLFF. Complete variable domain (other parts from reference TRBV5-1 and TRBJ1-4): KAGVTQTPRYLIKTRGQQVTLSCSPISGHRSVSWYQQTPGQGLQFLFEYFSETQRNKGNFPGRFSGRQFSNSRSEMNVSTLELGDSALYLCASSFRANEKLFFGSGTQLSVL.

This chain links TRBV5-1 with TRBJ2-7; 7 positions match TRBD2. After removal of 0 bases from V and 3 bases from J, the junction contained 6 bases not matched to a gene. Germline V gene lookup returns CDR1 SGHRS and CDR2 YFSETQ. This CDR3 has 15 residues. The CDR3 sequence is CASSLAAGRVYEQYF. The CDR3 DNA sequence: TGCGCCAGCAGCTTGGCAGCGGGACGTGTCTACGAGCAGTACTTC.